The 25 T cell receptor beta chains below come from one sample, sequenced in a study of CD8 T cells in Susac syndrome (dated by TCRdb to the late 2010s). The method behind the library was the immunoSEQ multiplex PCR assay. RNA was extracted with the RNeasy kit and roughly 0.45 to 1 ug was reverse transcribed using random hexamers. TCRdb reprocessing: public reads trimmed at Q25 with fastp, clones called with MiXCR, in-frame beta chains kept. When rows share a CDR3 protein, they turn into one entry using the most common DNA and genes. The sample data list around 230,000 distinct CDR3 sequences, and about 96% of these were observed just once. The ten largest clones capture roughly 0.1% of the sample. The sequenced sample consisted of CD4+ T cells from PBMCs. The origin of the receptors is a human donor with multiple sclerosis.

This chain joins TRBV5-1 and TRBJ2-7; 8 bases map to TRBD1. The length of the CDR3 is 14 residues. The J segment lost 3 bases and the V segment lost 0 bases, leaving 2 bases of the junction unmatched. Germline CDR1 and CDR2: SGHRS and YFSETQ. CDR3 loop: CASSLAGTGYEQYF. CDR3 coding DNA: TGCGCCAGCAGCTTGGCCGGGACAGGCTACGAGCAGTACTTC.

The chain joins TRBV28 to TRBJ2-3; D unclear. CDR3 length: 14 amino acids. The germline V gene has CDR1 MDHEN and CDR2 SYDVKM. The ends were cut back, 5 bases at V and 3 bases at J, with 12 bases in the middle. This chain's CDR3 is CASSQIDRTDTQYF. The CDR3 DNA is TGTGCCAGCAGTCAGATCGACCGGACAGATACGCAGTATTTT.

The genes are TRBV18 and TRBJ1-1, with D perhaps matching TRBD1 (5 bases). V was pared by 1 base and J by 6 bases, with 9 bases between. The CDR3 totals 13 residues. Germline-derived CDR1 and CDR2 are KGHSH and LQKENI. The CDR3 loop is CASSPLSGAEAFF. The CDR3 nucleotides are TGTGCCAGCTCACCACTTTCGGGGGCTGAAGCTTTCTTT. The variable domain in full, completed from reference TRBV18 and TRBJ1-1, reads NAGVMQNPRHLVRRRGQEARLRCSPMKGHSHVYWYRQLPEEGLKFMVYLQKENIIDESGMPKERFSAEFPKEGPSILRIQQVVRGDSAAYFCASSPLSGAEAFFGQGTRLTVV.

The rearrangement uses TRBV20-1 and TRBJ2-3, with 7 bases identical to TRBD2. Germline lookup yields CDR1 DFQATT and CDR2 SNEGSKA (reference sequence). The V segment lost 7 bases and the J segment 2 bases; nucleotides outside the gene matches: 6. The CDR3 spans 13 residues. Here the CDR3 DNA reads TGCAGTGGGTCGGGGGGAAACACAGATACGCAGTATTTT. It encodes CSGSGGNTDTQYF.

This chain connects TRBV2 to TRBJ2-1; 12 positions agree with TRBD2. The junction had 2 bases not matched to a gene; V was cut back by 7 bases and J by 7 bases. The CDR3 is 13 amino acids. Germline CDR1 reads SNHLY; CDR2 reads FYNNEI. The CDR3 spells CASMTSGGNEQFF. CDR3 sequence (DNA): TGTGCCAGCATGACTAGCGGGGGTAATGAGCAGTTCTTC.

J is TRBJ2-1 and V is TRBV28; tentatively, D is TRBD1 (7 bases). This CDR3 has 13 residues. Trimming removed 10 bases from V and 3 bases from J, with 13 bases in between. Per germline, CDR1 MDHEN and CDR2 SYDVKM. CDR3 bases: TGTGCCACCCATCAGGGGGGCTACAATGAGCAGTTCTTC. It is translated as CATHQGGYNEQFF.

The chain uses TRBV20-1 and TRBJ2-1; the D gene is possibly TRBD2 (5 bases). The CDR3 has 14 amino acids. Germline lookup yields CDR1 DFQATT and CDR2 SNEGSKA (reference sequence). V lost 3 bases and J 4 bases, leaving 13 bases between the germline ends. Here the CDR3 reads CSARNPEGYNEQFF. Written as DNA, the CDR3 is TGCAGTGCTAGGAACCCTGAGGGTTACAATGAGCAGTTCTTC.

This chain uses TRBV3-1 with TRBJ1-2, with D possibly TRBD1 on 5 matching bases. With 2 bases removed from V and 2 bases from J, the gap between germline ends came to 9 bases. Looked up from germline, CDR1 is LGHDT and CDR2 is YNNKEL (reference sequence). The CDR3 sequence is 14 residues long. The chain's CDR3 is CASSQPDTNYGYTF. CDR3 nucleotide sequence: TGTGCCAGCAGCCAACCGGACACCAACTATGGCTACACCTTC.

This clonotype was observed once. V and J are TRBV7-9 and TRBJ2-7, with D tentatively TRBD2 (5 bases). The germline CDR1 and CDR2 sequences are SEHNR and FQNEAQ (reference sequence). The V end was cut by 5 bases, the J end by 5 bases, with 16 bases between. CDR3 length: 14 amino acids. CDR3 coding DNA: TGTGCCAGCAGCGAGAGCCGGGGTATCGACGAGCAGTACTTC. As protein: CASSESRGIDEQYF.

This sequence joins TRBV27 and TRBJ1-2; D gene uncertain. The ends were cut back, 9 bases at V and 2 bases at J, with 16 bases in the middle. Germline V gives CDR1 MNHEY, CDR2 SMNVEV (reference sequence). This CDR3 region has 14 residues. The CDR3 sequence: CASQSLGGNYGYTF. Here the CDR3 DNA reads TGTGCCAGTCAATCCCTGGGAGGCAACTATGGCTACACCTTC.

CDR3 loop: CASSLQGVGGYTF. The DNA of the CDR3 is TGTGCCAGCAGTTTACAGGGTGTAGGTGGCTACACCTTC. This rearrangement joins TRBV2 to TRBJ1-2, with TRBD1 as a possible D gene (6 bases). This CDR3 contains 13 residues. V was pared by 5 bases and J by 7 bases, with 14 bases between. The germline V gene encodes CDR1 SNHLY and CDR2 FYNNEI.

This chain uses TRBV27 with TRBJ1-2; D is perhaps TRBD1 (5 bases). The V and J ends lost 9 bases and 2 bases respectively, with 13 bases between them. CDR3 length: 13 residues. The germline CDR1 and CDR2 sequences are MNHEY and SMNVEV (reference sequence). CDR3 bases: TGTGCCAGTGCTGTGGGACGAAACTATGGCTACACCTTC. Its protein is CASAVGRNYGYTF.

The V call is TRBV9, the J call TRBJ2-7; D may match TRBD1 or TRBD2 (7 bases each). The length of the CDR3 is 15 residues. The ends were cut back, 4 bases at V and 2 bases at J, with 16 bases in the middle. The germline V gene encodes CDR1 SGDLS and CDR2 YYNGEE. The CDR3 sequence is CASSNQGGRTYEQYF. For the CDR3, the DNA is TGTGCCAGCAGCAATCAGGGGGGGCGAACCTACGAGCAGTACTTC.

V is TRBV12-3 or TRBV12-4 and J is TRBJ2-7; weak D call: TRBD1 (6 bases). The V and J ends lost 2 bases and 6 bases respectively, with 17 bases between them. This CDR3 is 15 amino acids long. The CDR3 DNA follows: TGTGCCAGCAGTTTATCTGGCAGGGGCGAGCCCGAGCAGTACTTC. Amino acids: CASSLSGRGEPEQYF.

Here the CDR3 DNA reads TGTGCCAGCAGCCCCATAGGACTAGCGGGGGCCTACGAGCAGTACTTC. Translating it yields CASSPIGLAGAYEQYF. This chain joins TRBV3-1 and TRBJ2-7, with 13 bases fitting TRBD2. The germline CDR1 and CDR2 sequences are LGHDT and YNNKEL (reference sequence). The CDR3 loop spans 16 amino acids. The trim removed 4 bases at V and 2 bases at J, leaving 5 bases unmatched.

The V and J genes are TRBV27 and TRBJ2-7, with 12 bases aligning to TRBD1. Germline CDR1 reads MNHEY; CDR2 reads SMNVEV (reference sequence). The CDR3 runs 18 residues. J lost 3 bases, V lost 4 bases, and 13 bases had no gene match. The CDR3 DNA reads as TGTGCCAGCAGTTCCGGGACAGGGGGCCTAAGACCTTTCTACGAGCAGTACTTC. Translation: CASSSGTGGLRPFYEQYF.

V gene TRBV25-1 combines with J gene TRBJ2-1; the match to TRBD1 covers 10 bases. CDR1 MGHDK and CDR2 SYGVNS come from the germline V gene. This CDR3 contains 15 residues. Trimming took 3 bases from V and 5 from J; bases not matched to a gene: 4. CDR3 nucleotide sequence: TGTGCCAGCAGTGATCCGGGACAGGGGAACAATGAGCAGTTCTTC. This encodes CASSDPGQGNNEQFF. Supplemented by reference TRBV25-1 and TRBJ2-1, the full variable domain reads EADIYQTPRYLVIGTGKKITLECSQTMGHDKMYWYQQDPGMELHLIHYSYGVNSTEKGDLSSESTVSRIRTEHFPLTLESARPSHTSQYLCASSDPGQGNNEQFFGPGTRLTVL.

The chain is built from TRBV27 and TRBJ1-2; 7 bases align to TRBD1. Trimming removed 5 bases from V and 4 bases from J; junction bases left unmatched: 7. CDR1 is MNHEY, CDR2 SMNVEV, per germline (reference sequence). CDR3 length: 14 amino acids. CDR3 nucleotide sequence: TGTGCCAGCAGTGGGGACAGCGGATCCTATGGCTACACCTTC. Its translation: CASSGDSGSYGYTF.

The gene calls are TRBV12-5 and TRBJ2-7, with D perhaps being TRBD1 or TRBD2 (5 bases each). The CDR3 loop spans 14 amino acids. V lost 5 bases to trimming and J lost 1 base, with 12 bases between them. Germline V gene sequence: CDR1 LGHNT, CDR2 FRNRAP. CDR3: CASGADGGSYEQYF. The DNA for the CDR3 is TGTGCTAGTGGTGCTGATGGGGGTTCCTACGAGCAGTACTTC.

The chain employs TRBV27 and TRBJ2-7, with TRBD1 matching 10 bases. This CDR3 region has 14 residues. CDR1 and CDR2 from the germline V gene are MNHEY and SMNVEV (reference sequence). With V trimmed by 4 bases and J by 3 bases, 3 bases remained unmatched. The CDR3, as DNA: TGTGCCAGCAGTTACCGGGACAGGGGCTACGAGCAGTACTTC. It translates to CASSYRDRGYEQYF.

CDR3 nucleotide sequence: TGTGCCACCAGCAGAGACCTCGGAGGCACAGATACGCAGTATTTT. Translating gives CATSRDLGGTDTQYF. This chain uses TRBV15 with TRBJ2-3; D not resolved. Germline CDR1 LNHNV, CDR2 YYDKDF (reference sequence). V gave up 0 bases and J gave up 1 base, with 8 bases separating them. The CDR3 consists of 15 residues. The entire variable domain, with the rest obtained from reference TRBV15 and TRBJ2-3, is as follows: DAMVIQNPRYQVTQFGKPVTLSCSQTLNHNVMYWYQQKSSQAPKLLFHYYDKDFNNEADTPDNFQSRRPNTSFCFLDIRSPGLGDTAMYLCATSRDLGGTDTQYFGPGTRLTVL.

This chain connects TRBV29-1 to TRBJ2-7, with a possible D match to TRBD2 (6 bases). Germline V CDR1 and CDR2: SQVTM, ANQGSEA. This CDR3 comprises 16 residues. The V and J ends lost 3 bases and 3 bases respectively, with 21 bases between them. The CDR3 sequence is CSVDHPDRPGGYEQYF. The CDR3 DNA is TGCAGCGTTGATCATCCCGACCGTCCCGGGGGCTACGAGCAGTACTTC.

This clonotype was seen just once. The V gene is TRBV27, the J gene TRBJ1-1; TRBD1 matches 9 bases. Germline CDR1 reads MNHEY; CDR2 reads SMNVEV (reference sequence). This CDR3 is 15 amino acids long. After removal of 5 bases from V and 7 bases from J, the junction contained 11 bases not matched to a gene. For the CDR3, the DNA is TGTGCCAGCAGTCCGCGGACAGGGGCCCGTGGTGAAGCTTTCTTT. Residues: CASSPRTGARGEAFF.

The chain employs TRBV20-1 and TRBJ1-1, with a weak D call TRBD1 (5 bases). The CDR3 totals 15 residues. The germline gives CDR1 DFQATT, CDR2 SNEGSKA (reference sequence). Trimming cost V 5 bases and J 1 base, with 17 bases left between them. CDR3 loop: CSAPNGREGNTEAFF. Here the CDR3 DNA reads TGCAGTGCTCCCAACGGCAGGGAAGGGAACACTGAAGCTTTCTTT.

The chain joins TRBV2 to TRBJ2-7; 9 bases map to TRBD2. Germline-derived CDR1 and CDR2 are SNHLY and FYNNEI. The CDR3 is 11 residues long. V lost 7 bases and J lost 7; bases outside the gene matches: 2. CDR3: CASNLAGEQYF. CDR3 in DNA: TGTGCCAGCAATCTAGCGGGGGAGCAGTACTTC.